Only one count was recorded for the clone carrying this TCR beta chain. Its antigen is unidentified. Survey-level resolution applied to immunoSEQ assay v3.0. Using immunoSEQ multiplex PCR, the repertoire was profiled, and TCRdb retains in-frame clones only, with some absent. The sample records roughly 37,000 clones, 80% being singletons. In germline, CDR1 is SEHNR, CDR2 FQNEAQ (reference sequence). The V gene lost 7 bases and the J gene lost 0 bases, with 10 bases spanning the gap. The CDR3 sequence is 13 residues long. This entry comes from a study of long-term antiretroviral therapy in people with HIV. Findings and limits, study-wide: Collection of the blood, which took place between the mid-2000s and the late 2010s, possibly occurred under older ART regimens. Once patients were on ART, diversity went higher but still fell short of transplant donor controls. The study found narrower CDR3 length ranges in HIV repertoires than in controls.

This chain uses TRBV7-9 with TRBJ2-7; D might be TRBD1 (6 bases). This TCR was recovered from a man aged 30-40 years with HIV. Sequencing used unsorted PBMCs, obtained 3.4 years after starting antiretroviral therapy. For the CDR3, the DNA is TGTGCCAGCACCGCGACAGGCTCCTACGAGCAGTACTTC. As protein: CASTATGSYEQYF.